This T cell receptor beta chain appears in the sequencing data of a study of molecular identifiers for immune sequencing clone quantification. As for the study in general: Replicate runs used RNA from about 19,000 or 110,000 naive CD8 cells, which was split five ways into aliquots, and four of those aliquots were then sequenced.

TCR libraries were built in bulk with a published protocol and specific TCR primers. Via MiXCR, TCRdb re-called the PCR reads, giving one row per CDR3 protein. The sample has around 480,000 distinct CDR3 sequences, about a quarter seen once. In regard to this clonotype: A read error may account for a junction end that differs from germline.

Sorting was used to obtain naive CD8 T cells (CD8+CD4-CCR7+CD45RA+). Germline CDR1 and CDR2: LGHNA and YSLEER. The CDR3 runs 14 residues. The V and J genes are TRBV4-3 and TRBJ2-7; D remains ambiguous. The specimen was naive CD8+ T cells from blood, with Jurkat cell RNA spiked in. The subset is: FACS-sorted CD8+CD4-CCR7+CD45RA+ naive T cells. The clonotype comes from a human donor in good health. Some libraries in this study had Jurkat cell RNA spiked in. CDR3 sequence reads: CARSQGQGPYEQYF. CDR3 coding DNA: TGCGCCCGCAGCCAAGGGCAAGGCCCCTACGAGCAGTACTTC.